One and the same sample provided the 7 T cell receptor beta chains below, sequenced in a study of T cells after posttransplantation cyclophosphamide (dated by TCRdb to 2016 to 2017). Receptor libraries were prepared by the immunoSEQ multiplex PCR assay. Entries here come from immuneACCESS through TCRdb and include only in-frame sequences with V and J called. Some clones fail to appear in such tables; in the studies checked, an unresolved V gene covers under half of the shortfall, and the cause of the remainder is unknown. Present in this sample are some 64,000 clones, roughly 93% of which were seen just once. The leading ten clones occupy about 3.1% of the sample. The sequenced sample was PBMCs. The receptor set was obtained from a young woman in good health and a related stem cell transplant donor.

The V call is TRBV4-3, the J call TRBJ1-4; 12 positions match TRBD1. Germline V gives CDR1 LGHNA, CDR2 YSLEER. Losses at the gene ends were 3 bases for V and 10 bases for J; bases not matched to a gene: 3. This CDR3 has 14 amino acids. Here the CDR3 DNA reads TGCGCCAGCAGCCAGGGACAGGGGGCAGGAAAACTGTTTTTT. Its protein is CASSQGQGAGKLFF.

The chain carries TRBV6-5 and TRBJ1-3; no firm D call. The germline CDR1 and CDR2 sequences are MNHEY and SVGAGI. Trimming shortened V by 0 bases and J by 0 bases, and 6 bases separated the two germline ends. There are 15 residues in the CDR3. Written as DNA, the CDR3 is TGTGCCAGCAGTTACTCAAGAGACTCTGGAAACACCATATATTTT. The encoded protein is CASSYSRDSGNTIYF.

The rearrangement uses TRBV30 and TRBJ1-5; D gene uncertain. V was trimmed by 3 bases and J by 2 bases, leaving 14 bases between them. The CDR3 contains 15 residues. The germline CDR1 and CDR2 sequences are GTSNPN and SVGIG (reference sequence). The CDR3, as DNA: TGTGCCTGGAGAAAAGGCATTTTTGGCAATCAGCCCCAGCATTTT. It yields the protein CAWRKGIFGNQPQHF.

This chain connects TRBV28 to TRBJ1-2; D is possibly TRBD1 (6 bases). The CDR3 is 13 residues long. Deletions cut 5 bases from V and 7 bases from J, with 14 bases between. Germline assignment: CDR1 MDHEN and CDR2 SYDVKM. The CDR3 coding sequence is TGTGCCAGCAGTGACAGGCTAGGGATTGGCTACACCTTC. Protein sequence: CASSDRLGIGYTF.

This sequence joins TRBV18 and TRBJ1-5; TRBD1 aligns across 7 bases. The CDR3 is made up of 14 amino acids. The J segment lost 5 bases and the V segment lost 5 bases, leaving 6 bases of the junction unmatched. Germline V lookup: CDR1 KGHSH, CDR2 LQKENI. The CDR3 DNA sequence: TGTGCCAGCTCATTGAACGACAGGGATCAGCCCCAGCATTTT. Its protein is CASSLNDRDQPQHF.

The table lists this clone with a count of one. The chain recombines TRBV21-1 with TRBJ1-5; TRBD1, the table's D call, lacks a check against the DNA. TRBV21-1 is a recognized pseudogene. The CDR3 is made up of 15 amino acids. The CDR3 is CASSTGRGRDQPQHF. DNA of the CDR3: TGTGCCAGCAGCACGGGCAGGGGAAGGGATCAGCCCCAGCATTTT.

The chain is built from TRBV4-2 and TRBJ1-1, with 7 bases identical to TRBD1. The junction had 3 bases not matched to a gene; V was cut back by 1 base and J by 1 base. The length of the CDR3 is 15 residues. Per the germline V gene, CDR1 is LGHNA and CDR2 is YNFKEQ. CDR3 sequence (DNA): TGTGCCAGCAGCCAAGTGGACAGGCCGAACACTGAAGCTTTCTTT. This sequence encodes CASSQVDRPNTEAFF.